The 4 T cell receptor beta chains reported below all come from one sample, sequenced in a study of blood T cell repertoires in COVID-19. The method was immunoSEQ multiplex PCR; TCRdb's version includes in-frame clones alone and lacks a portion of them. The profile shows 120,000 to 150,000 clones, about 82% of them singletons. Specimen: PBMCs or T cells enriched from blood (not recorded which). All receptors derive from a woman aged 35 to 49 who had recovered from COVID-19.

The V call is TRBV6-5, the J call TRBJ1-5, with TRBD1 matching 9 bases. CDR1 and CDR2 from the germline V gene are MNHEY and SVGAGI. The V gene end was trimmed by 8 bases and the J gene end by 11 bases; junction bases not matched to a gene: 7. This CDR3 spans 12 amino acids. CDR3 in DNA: TGTGCCAGCGGACAGGGGACCTCAGCCCAGCATTTT. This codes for CASGQGTSAQHF.

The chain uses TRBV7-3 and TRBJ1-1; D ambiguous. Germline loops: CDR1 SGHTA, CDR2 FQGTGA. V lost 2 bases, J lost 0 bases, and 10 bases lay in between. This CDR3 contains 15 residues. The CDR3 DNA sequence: TGTGCCAGCAGCTTATTCCCGACTCTGAACACTGAAGCTTTCTTT. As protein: CASSLFPTLNTEAFF.

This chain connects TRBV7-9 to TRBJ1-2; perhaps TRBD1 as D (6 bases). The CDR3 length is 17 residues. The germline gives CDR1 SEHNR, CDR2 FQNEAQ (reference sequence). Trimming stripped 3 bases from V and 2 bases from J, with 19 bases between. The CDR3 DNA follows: TGTGCCAGCAGCTTGTCTCCCTTCGACAGGAACAACTATGGCTACACCTTC. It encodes CASSLSPFDRNNYGYTF.

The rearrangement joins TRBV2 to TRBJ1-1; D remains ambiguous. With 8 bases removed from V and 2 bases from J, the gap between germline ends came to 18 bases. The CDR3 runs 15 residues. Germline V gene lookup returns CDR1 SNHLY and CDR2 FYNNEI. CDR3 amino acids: CASAPSGSANTEAFF. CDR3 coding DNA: TGTGCCAGCGCTCCTTCGGGGTCCGCAAACACTGAAGCTTTCTTT.